This entry concerns a single TCR beta chain. Its antigen is not known. This entry belongs to a study of blood T cells in healthy people across ages. Study context: Researchers report that template switching captured about one barcoded beta molecule per two T cells. General study results and limits: Strong correlation linked observed beta diversity and percent naive T cells.

V gave up 2 bases and J gave up 5 bases; unmatched junction bases: 11. CDR1 is SGHDT and CDR2 is YYEEEE in the germline V gene. The CDR3 sequence is 16 residues long. Together with a sample-barcoded 5' primer, a J-beta primer mix was included in a second PCR lasting about 6 to 11 cycles. The authors tagged each cDNA molecule using a template-switch adaptor with 12 random nucleotides. A single record per CDR3 protein comes from TCRdb applying MiXCR to the 5' RACE reads. The repertoire holds 450,000 to 700,000 distinct CDR3 sequences, 27% seen once, with about 18% in the top ten. Source material: blood. The clonotype originates from a woman in her seventies in good health. This chain joins TRBV5-6 and TRBJ2-3, with 7 nucleotides matching TRBD1. CDR3 residues: CASSFYPFRTGDTQYF. In DNA form, the CDR3 reads TGTGCCAGCAGCTTTTACCCTTTTCGGACAGGAGATACGCAGTATTTT. Full variable domain (missing parts from reference TRBV5-6 and TRBJ2-3): DAGVTQSPTHLIKTRGQQVTLRCSPKSGHDTVSWYQQALGQGPQFIFQYYEEEERQRGNFPDRFSGHQFPNYSSELNVNALLLGDSALYLCASSFYPFRTGDTQYFGPGTRLTVL.